The sample holds a few counts of the clone carrying this T cell receptor (beta chain). Its antigen is unidentified. The CDR3 has 13 amino acids. The germline CDR1 and CDR2 sequences are MNHNY and SVGAGI (reference sequence). The V and J ends lost 2 bases and 3 bases respectively, with 8 bases between them. This sample was taken from a study of cytomegalovirus exposure and HLA in healthy donors. As for the study in general: The same platform used for the 600 to 750 first-cohort repertoires was also used for the roughly 130 validation repertoires, as a later analysis reported. Overall study findings and caveats: Cytomegalovirus status was reportedly diagnosed by the classifier with high sensitivity and specificity.

TCRdb keeps only in-frame clones here, not all; method: immunoSEQ multiplex PCR. The sample gives 200,000 to 300,000 clones, about 86% of which show up once; roughly 1.2% is in the top ten. The genes are TRBV6-6 and TRBJ2-7; tentatively, D is TRBD1 (5 bases). The source material was PBMCs. The source is a woman aged 30 to 39 in good health and CMV-seropositive. CDR3 loop: CASSYQGSYEQYF. The CDR3 bases are TGTGCCAGCAGTTACCAGGGCAGCTACGAGCAGTACTTC.